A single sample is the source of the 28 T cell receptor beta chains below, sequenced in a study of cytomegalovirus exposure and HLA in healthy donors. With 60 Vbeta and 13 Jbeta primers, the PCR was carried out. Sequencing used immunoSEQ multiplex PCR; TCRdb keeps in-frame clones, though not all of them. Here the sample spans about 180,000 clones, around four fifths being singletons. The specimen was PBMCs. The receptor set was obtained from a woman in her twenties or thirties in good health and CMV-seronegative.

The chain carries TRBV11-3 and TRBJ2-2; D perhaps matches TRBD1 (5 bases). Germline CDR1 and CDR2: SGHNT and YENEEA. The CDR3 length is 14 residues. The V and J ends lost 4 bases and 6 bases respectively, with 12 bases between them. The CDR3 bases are TGTGCCAGCAGCTCAAGGGGCGGTTCCGGGGAGCTGTTTTTT. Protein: CASSSRGGSGELFF.

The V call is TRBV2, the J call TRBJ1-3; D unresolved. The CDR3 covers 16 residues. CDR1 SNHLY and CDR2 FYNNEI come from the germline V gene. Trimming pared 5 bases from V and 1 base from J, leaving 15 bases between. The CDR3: CASSPGREGSGNTIYF. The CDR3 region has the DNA TGTGCCAGCAGTCCCGGGAGGGAGGGTTCTGGAAACACCATATATTTT.

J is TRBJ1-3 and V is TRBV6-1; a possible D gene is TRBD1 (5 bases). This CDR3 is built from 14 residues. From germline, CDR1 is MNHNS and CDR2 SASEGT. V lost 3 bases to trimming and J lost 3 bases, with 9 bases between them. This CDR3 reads CASSDRVYGNTIYF. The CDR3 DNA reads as TGTGCCAGCAGTGACAGGGTGTATGGAAACACCATATATTTT.

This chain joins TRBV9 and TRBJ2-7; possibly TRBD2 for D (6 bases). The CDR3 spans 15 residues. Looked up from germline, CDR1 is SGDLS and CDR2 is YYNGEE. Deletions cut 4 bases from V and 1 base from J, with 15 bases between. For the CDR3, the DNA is TGTGCCAGCAGCCCACCCGGGGGAGGATCCTACGAGCAGTACTTC. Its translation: CASSPPGGGSYEQYF. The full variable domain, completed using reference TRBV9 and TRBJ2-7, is DSGVTQTPKHLITATGQRVTLRCSPRSGDLSVYWYQQSLDQGLQFLIQYYNGEERAKGNILERFSAQQFPDLHSELNLSSLELGDSALYFCASSPPGGGSYEQYFGPGTRLTVT.

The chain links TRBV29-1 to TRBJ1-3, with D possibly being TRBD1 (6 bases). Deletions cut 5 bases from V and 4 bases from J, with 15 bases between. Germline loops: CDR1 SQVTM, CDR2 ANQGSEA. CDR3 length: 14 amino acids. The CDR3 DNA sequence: TGCAGCGTTAGACCCGGGACAAGAGGAAACACCATATATTTT. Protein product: CSVRPGTRGNTIYF. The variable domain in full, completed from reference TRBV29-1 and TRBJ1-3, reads SAVISQKPSRDICQRGTSLTIQCQVDSQVTMMFWYRQQPGQSLTLIATANQGSEATYESGFVIDKFPISRPNLTFSTLTVSNMSPEDSSIYLCSVRPGTRGNTIYFGEGSWLTVV.

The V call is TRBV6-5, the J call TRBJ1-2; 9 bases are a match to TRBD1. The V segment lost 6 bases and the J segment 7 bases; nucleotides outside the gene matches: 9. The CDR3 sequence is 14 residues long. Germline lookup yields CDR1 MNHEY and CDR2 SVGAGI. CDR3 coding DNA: TGTGCCAGCAGCCTCGGACAGGGGAGACTTGGCTACACCTTC. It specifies CASSLGQGRLGYTF.

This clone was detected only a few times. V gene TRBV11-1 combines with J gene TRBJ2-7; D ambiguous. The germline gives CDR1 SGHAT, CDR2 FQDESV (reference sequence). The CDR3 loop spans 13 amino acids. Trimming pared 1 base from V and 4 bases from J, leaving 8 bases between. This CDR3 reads CASSLGSLYEQYF. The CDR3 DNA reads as TGTGCCAGCAGCTTAGGGAGTCTTTACGAGCAGTACTTC. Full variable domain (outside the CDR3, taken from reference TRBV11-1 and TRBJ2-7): EAEVAQSPRYKITEKSQAVAFWCDPISGHATLYWYRQILGQGPELLVQFQDESVVDDSQLPKDRFSAERLKGVDSTLKIQPAELGDSAMYLCASSLGSLYEQYFGPGTRLTVT.

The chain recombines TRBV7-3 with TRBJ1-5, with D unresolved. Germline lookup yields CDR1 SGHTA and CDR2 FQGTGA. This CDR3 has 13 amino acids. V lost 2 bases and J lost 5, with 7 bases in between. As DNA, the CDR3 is TGTGCCAGCAGCTTACGGAGGGATCAGCCCCAGCATTTT. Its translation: CASSLRRDQPQHF.

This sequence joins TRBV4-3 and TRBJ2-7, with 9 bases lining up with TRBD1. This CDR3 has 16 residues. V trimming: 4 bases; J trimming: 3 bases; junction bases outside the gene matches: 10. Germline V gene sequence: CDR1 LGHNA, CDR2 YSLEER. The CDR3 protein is CASSPESGTGFYEQYF. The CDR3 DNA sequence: TGCGCCAGCAGCCCAGAGTCCGGGACAGGGTTCTACGAGCAGTACTTC.

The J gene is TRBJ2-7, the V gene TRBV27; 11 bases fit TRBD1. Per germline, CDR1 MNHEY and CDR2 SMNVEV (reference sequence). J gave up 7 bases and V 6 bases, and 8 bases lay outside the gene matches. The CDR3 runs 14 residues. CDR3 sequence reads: CASRRTGGSGEQYF. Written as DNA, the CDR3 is TGTGCCAGCAGACGGACAGGGGGCTCGGGGGAGCAGTACTTC.

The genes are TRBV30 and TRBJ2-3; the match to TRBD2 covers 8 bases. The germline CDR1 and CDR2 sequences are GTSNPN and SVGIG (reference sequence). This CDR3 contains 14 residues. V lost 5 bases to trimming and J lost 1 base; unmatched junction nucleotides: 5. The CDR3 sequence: CAWGEAGGTDTQYF. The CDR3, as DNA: TGTGCCTGGGGGGAAGCGGGGGGCACAGATACGCAGTATTTT.

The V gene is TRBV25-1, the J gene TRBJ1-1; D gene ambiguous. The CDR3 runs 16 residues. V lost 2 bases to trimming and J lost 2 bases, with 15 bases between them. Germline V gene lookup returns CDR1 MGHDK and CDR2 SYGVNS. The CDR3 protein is CASSEASDSHNTEAFF. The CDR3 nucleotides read TGTGCCAGCAGTGAAGCCTCGGACTCCCATAACACTGAAGCTTTCTTT.

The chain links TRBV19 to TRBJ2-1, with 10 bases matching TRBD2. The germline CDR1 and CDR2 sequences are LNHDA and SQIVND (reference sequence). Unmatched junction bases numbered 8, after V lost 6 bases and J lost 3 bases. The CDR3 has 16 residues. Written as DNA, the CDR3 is TGTGCCAGTAGGAGCGGGGGGGGATATAACTACAATGAGCAGTTCTTC. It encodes CASRSGGGYNYNEQFF.

CDR3 DNA sequence: TGTGCCAGTAACCAGGGGTCTAACTATGGCTACACCTTC. Amino acids: CASNQGSNYGYTF. The genes are TRBV19 and TRBJ1-2; maybe TRBD1 (6 bases). Germline CDR1 reads LNHDA; CDR2 reads SQIVND (reference sequence). V lost 7 bases and J lost 0, with 9 bases in between. The CDR3 is made up of 13 amino acids. The variable domain in full, with the rest retrieved from reference TRBV19 and TRBJ1-2, is DGGITQSPKYLFRKEGQNVTLSCEQNLNHDAMYWYRQDPGQGLRLIYYSQIVNDFQKGDIAEGYSVSREKKESFPLTVTSAQKNPTAFYLCASNQGSNYGYTFGSGTRLTVV.

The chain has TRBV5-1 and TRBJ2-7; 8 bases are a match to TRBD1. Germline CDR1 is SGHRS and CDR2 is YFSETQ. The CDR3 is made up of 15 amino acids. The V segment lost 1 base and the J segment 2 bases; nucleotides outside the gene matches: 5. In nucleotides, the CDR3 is TGCGCCAGCAGCTTGCTCGGGACAGGAACCTACGAGCAGTACTTC. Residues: CASSLLGTGTYEQYF. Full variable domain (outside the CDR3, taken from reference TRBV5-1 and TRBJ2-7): KAGVTQTPRYLIKTRGQQVTLSCSPISGHRSVSWYQQTPGQGLQFLFEYFSETQRNKGNFPGRFSGRQFSNSRSEMNVSTLELGDSALYLCASSLLGTGTYEQYFGPGTRLTVT.

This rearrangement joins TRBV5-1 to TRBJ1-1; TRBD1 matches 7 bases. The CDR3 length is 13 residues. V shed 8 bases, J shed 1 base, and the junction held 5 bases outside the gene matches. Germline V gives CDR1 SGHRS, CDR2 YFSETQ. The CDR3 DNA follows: TGCGCCAGTAAGGGACAGCCGAACACTGAAGCTTTCTTT. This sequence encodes CASKGQPNTEAFF.

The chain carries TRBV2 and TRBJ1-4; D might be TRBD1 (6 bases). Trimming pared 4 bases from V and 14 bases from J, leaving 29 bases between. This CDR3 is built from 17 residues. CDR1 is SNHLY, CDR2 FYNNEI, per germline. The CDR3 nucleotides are TGTGCCAGCAGTGGGTCTTTTTGGGGGACAAGAGCGATGGATCTGTTTTTT. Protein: CASSGSFWGTRAMDLFF.

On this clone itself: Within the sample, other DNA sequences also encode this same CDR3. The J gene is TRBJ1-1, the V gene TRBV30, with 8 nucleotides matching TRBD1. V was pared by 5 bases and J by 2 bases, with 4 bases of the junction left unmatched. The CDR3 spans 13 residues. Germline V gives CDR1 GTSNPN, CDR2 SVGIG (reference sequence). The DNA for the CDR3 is TGTGCCTGGTCCGGGACAGGAAACACTGAAGCTTTCTTT. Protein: CAWSGTGNTEAFF.

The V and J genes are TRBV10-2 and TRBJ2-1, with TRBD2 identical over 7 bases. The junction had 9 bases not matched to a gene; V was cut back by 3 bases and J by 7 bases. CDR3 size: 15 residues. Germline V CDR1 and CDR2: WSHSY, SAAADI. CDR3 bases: TGCGCCAGCAGTGAATGGGGGGGTCAGGAGAATGAGCAGTTCTTC. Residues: CASSEWGGQENEQFF.

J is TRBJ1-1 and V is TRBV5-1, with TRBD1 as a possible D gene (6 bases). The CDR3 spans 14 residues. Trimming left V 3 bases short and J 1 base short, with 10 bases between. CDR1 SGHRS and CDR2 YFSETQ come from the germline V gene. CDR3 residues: CASSSPGQNTEAFF. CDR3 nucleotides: TGCGCCAGCAGCTCCCCGGGACAGAACACTGAAGCTTTCTTT. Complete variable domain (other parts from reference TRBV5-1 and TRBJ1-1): KAGVTQTPRYLIKTRGQQVTLSCSPISGHRSVSWYQQTPGQGLQFLFEYFSETQRNKGNFPGRFSGRQFSNSRSEMNVSTLELGDSALYLCASSSPGQNTEAFFGQGTRLTVV.

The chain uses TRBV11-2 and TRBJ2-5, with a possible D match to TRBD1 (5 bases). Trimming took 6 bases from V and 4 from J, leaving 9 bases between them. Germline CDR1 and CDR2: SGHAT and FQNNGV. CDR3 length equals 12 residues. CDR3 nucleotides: TGTGCCAGCAGTAGGGGTACAGAGACCCAGTACTTC. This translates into CASSRGTETQYF.

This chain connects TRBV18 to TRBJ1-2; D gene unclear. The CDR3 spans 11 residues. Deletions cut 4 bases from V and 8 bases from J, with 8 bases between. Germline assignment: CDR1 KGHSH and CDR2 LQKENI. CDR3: CASSQSLGYTF. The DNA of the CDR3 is TGTGCCAGCTCACAATCCTTAGGCTACACCTTC. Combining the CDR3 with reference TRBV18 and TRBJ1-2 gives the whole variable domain NAGVMQNPRHLVRRRGQEARLRCSPMKGHSHVYWYRQLPEEGLKFMVYLQKENIIDESGMPKERFSAEFPKEGPSILRIQQVVRGDSAAYFCASSQSLGYTFGSGTRLTVV.

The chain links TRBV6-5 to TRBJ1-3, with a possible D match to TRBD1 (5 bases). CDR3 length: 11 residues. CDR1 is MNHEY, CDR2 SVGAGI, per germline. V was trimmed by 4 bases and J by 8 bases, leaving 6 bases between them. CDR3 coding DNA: TGTGCCAGCAGTTGGGGGGACACCATATATTTT. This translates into CASSWGDTIYF.

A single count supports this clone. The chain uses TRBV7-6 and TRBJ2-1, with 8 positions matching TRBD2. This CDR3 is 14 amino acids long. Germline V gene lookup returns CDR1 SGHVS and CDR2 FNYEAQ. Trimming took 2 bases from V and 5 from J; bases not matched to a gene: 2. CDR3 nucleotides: TGTGCCAGCAGCTTACGGGGGGGCCACAATGAGCAGTTCTTC. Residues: CASSLRGGHNEQFF.

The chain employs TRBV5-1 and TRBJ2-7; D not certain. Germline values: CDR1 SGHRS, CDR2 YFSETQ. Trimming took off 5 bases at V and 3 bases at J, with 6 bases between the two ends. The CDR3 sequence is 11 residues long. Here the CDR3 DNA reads TGCGCCAGCAGGGCCGTCTACGAGCAGTACTTC. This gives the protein CASRAVYEQYF.

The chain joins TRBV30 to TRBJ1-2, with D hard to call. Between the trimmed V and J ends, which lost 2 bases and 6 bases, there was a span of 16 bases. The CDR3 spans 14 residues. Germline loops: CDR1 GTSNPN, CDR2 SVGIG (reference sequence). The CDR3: CAWSFRGKEDGYTF. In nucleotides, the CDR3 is TGTGCCTGGAGTTTTCGAGGGAAAGAGGATGGCTACACCTTC.

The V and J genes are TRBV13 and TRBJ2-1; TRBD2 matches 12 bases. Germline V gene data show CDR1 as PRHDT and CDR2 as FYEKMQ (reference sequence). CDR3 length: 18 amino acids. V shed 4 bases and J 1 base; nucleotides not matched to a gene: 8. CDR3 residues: CASSSRLAGGPSYNEQFF. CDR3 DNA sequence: TGTGCCAGCAGCTCTCGGCTAGCGGGGGGGCCTTCCTACAATGAGCAGTTCTTC.

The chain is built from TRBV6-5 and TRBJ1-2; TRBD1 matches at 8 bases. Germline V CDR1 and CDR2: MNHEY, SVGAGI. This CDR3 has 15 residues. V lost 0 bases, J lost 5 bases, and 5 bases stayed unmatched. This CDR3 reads CASSYSGQGGYGYTF. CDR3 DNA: TGTGCCAGCAGTTACTCAGGACAGGGTGGTTATGGCTACACCTTC.